Listed below are T cell receptor beta chains from one sample, sequenced in a study of blood T cell repertoires in COVID-19. Measured with immunoSEQ multiplex PCR; TCRdb has only the in-frame clones, and not every one. The data contain about 81,000 clones, 75% to 90% of them singletons. The sample consisted of peripheral blood. The receptor set was obtained from a man between 65 and 79 years old with active or convalescent COVID-19. Each CDR3 is given with its conserved first and last residue. The D gene is left open where the match is weak. Some rows have no size entry. The others give once, few or many, or a class for an expanded clone.

J: TRBJ1-3
size: once
D: .
V: TRBV7-6
CDR3: CASSPLRGGAGNTIYF
DNA: TGTGCCAGCAGCCCCCTGCGTGGGGGGGCTGGAAACACCATATATTTT

J: TRBJ2-1
size: .
D: .
V: TRBV7-2
CDR3: CASSLVGTTYNEQFF
DNA: TGTGCCAGCAGCTTAGTCGGGACAACCTACAATGAGCAGTTCTTC

J: TRBJ2-1
size: .
D: .
V: TRBV7-6
CDR3: CASSRSSGNEQFF
DNA: TGTGCCAGCAGCCGAAGTTCGGGCAATGAGCAGTTCTTC

J: TRBJ2-3
size: .
D: TRBD2
V: TRBV11-2
CDR3: CASSLGRVADTQYF
DNA: TGTGCCAGCAGCTTGGGGAGGGTAGCAGATACGCAGTATTTT

J: TRBJ1-2
size: .
D: .
V: TRBV5-1
CDR3: CASSQTGAYGYTF
DNA: TGCGCCAGCAGCCAAACGGGAGCTTACGGCTACACCTTC

J: TRBJ2-5
size: .
D: TRBD2
V: TRBV24-1
CDR3: CATSAWERGGETQYF
DNA: TGTGCCACCAGTGCCTGGGAGCGGGGGGGAGAGACCCAGTACTTC

J: TRBJ1-6
size: .
D: TRBD1
V: TRBV7-2
CDR3: CASSHTGTGSVPPLHF
DNA: TGTGCCAGCAGCCACACCGGGACAGGGTCTGTTCCACCCCTCCACTTT

J: TRBJ2-7
size: .
D: .
V: TRBV11-2
CDR3: CASSPRGGALPYEQYF
DNA: TGTGCCAGCAGCCCACGGGGCGGGGCCCTCCCATACGAGCAGTACTTC

J: TRBJ2-1
size: .
D: TRBD2
V: TRBV27
CDR3: CASSLAGGPGNEQFF
DNA: TGTGCCAGCAGTTTAGCGGGGGGGCCAGGGAATGAGCAGTTCTTC

J: TRBJ1-1
size: once
D: .
V: TRBV27
CDR3: CASSSNGNTEAFF
DNA: TGTGCCAGCAGTTCGAACGGGAACACTGAAGCTTTCTTT

J: TRBJ1-6
size: .
D: .
V: TRBV7-2
CDR3: CASSLVAGEISPLHF
DNA: TGTGCCAGCAGCTTAGTGGCAGGGGAAATCTCACCCCTCCACTTT

J: TRBJ2-1
size: .
D: .
V: TRBV19
CDR3: CASRNTGSSYNEQFF
DNA: TGTGCCAGTAGGAATACAGGGAGCTCCTACAATGAGCAGTTCTTC

J: TRBJ2-4
size: .
D: TRBD1
V: TRBV18
CDR3: CASSPRSGQGAQNIQYF
DNA: TGTGCCAGCTCACCTCGGTCGGGACAGGGGGCTCAAAACATTCAGTACTTC

J: TRBJ2-4
size: .
D: TRBD1
V: TRBV27
CDR3: CASSSQGARAKNIQYF
DNA: TGTGCCAGCAGTTCCCAGGGGGCGCGTGCCAAAAACATTCAGTACTTC

J: TRBJ2-5
size: .
D: TRBD2
V: TRBV3-1/TRBV3-2
CDR3: CASSAGLAGIQETQYF
DNA: TGTGCCAGCAGCGCGGGACTAGCGGGGATCCAAGAGACCCAGTACTTC

J: TRBJ2-3
size: .
D: .
V: TRBV27
CDR3: CASSVQGQRDTQYF
DNA: TGTGCCAGCAGTGTGCAGGGCCAAAGGGATACGCAGTATTTT

J: TRBJ2-1
size: .
D: .
V: TRBV18
CDR3: CASSPRDGLFNEQFF
DNA: TGTGCCAGCTCACCAAGGGACGGACTATTCAATGAGCAGTTCTTC

J: TRBJ1-5
size: .
D: .
V: TRBV11-2
CDR3: CASSVGPWKRVGQPQHF
DNA: TGTGCCAGCAGCGTAGGCCCCTGGAAGAGGGTTGGTCAGCCCCAGCATTTT

J: TRBJ1-5
size: few
D: TRBD1
V: TRBV18
CDR3: CASSRDRKLNQPQHF
DNA: TGTGCCAGCTCAAGGGACAGAAAGCTAAATCAGCCCCAGCATTTT

J: TRBJ2-7
size: .
D: TRBD1
V: TRBV10-3
CDR3: CAISWGQGASYEQYF
DNA: TGTGCCATCAGCTGGGGACAGGGGGCTTCCTACGAGCAGTACTTC

J: TRBJ1-1
size: .
D: .
V: TRBV14
CDR3: CASSLDDGLGTEAFF
DNA: TGTGCCAGCAGCCTCGATGACGGGTTGGGCACTGAAGCTTTCTTT

J: TRBJ2-3
size: .
D: .
V: TRBV11-3
CDR3: CASSFTAPDTQYF
DNA: TGTGCCAGCAGCTTTACAGCACCAGATACGCAGTATTTT

J: TRBJ1-4
size: few
D: TRBD1
V: TRBV2
CDR3: CASRDRGVPTNEKLFF
DNA: TGTGCCAGCCGGGACAGGGGGGTCCCAACTAATGAAAAACTGTTTTTT

J: TRBJ2-6
size: .
D: TRBD1
V: TRBV27
CDR3: CASTAGQGTSGANVLTF
DNA: TGTGCCAGCACTGCGGGACAGGGCACCTCTGGGGCCAACGTCCTGACTTTC

J: TRBJ2-5
size: .
D: .
V: TRBV13
CDR3: CASSLSLEETQYF
DNA: TGTGCCAGCAGCTTAAGTCTAGAAGAGACCCAGTACTTC

J: TRBJ1-1
size: .
D: TRBD1
V: TRBV27
CDR3: CASRLGQPNTEAFF
DNA: TGTGCCAGCAGACTGGGACAGCCCAACACTGAAGCTTTCTTT

J: TRBJ2-3
size: once
D: .
V: TRBV19
CDR3: CASSSYRAMNTDTQYF
DNA: TGTGCCAGTAGTTCGTACAGGGCCATGAACACAGATACGCAGTATTTT

J: TRBJ2-7
size: .
D: TRBD1
V: TRBV18
CDR3: CASLGTGGTYEQYF
DNA: TGTGCCAGCTTGGGGACAGGAGGGACCTACGAGCAGTACTTC

J: TRBJ1-2
size: .
D: TRBD1
V: TRBV6-5
CDR3: CASGGTDYGYTF
DNA: TGTGCCAGTGGGGGGACAGACTATGGCTACACCTTC

J: TRBJ1-2
size: few
D: .
V: TRBV27
CDR3: CASSLSGQTYGYTF
DNA: TGTGCCAGCAGTTTATCGGGACAAACTTATGGCTACACCTTC